Below are 29 T cell receptor beta chains sequenced from a single sample in a study of T-cell reconstitution after alpha-beta-depleted transplantation in children. The TCRbeta library was prepared with unique molecular identifiers. TCRdb re-called the PCR reads through MiXCR, storing one row per CDR3 protein. Of approximately 190,000 distinct CDR3 sequences in the sample, approximately 8% are singletons; the top ten hold roughly a third. Source: PBMCs, mostly from graft donor cells, taken 360 days after TCRalphabeta/CD19-depleted stem cell transplant. The receptors here all came from a male patient between 2 and 10 years old who had a stem cell transplant for acute myeloid leukemia, so the T cells may come from the graft donor.

This clonotype was recorded a few times. This chain links TRBV29-1 with TRBJ2-7; D may be TRBD2 (5 bases). V gave up 4 bases and J gave up 4 bases, with 8 bases separating them. In germline, CDR1 is SQVTM, CDR2 ANQGSEA. This CDR3 has 11 residues. The CDR3 sequence: CSVGGWYEQYF. Written as DNA, the CDR3 is TGCAGCGTTGGAGGGTGGTACGAGCAGTACTTC.

The V and J genes are TRBV29-1 and TRBJ2-2; D could derive from TRBD1 or TRBD2 (6 bases each). The CDR3 covers 16 residues. CDR1 is SQVTM, CDR2 ANQGSEA, per germline. V was shortened by 3 bases and J by 1 base, with 15 bases between the two germline ends. CDR3 region: CSVETREQGNTGELFF. In DNA form, the CDR3 reads TGCAGCGTTGAGACGCGGGAACAGGGGAACACCGGGGAGCTGTTTTTT.

This clonotype has more than one count but fewer than ten. The rearrangement joins TRBV6-1 to TRBJ1-4, with TRBD1 identical over 7 bases. Germline V CDR1 and CDR2: MNHNS, SASEGT. This CDR3 is built from 15 residues. The V segment lost 6 bases and the J segment 8 bases; nucleotides outside the gene matches: 12. The CDR3 here is CASSLTGVVREKLFF. CDR3 sequence (DNA): TGTGCCAGCAGCCTAACAGGGGTTGTACGCGAAAAACTGTTTTTT.

V is TRBV20-1 and J is TRBJ2-7; tentative D call: TRBD2 (6 bases). Between the trimmed V and J ends, which lost 5 bases and 2 bases, there was a span of 10 bases. CDR3 size: 12 residues. Germline loops: CDR1 DFQATT, CDR2 SNEGSKA (reference sequence). The CDR3 nucleotides are TGCAGTGCTTGTAGCGGCGCCTACGAGCAGTACTTC. This encodes CSACSGAYEQYF.

This clonotype was observed at least ten times. As DNA, the CDR3 is TGTGCCAGCAGCCAAGGACCGGAGGGAGAGCAGTTCTTC. It codes for CASSQGPEGEQFF. This rearrangement joins TRBV3-1 to TRBJ2-1, with D possibly matching TRBD2 (6 bases). Germline CDR1 is LGHDT and CDR2 is YNNKEL (reference sequence). V lost 1 base and J 10 bases, leaving 11 bases between the germline ends. The CDR3 spans 13 residues.

V usage is TRBV19 and J usage is TRBJ2-3; 9 bases match TRBD1. In germline, CDR1 is LNHDA, CDR2 SQIVND (reference sequence). With 5 bases clipped from V and 6 bases from J, the junction kept 6 bases outside the gene matches. CDR3 length: 14 amino acids. CDR3 DNA sequence: TGTGCCAGTAGTTTACAGGGGGCGGATGATACGCAGTATTTT. It codes for CASSLQGADDTQYF.

The sample holds many counts of this clonotype. The gene calls are TRBV7-2 and TRBJ2-2, with 14 bases identical to TRBD2. The CDR3 consists of 17 residues. Germline V gene sequence: CDR1 SGHTA, CDR2 FQGNSA. J lost 4 bases, V lost 2 bases, and 3 bases had no gene match. The CDR3 DNA follows: TGTGCCAGCAGCTTATTCGGACTAGCGGGAGGCACCGGGGAGCTGTTTTTT. Its protein is CASSLFGLAGGTGELFF.

This clonotype was counted between two and nine times. The V gene is TRBV7-8, the J gene TRBJ2-5, with TRBD2 identical over 8 bases. In germline, CDR1 is SGHVS, CDR2 FQNEAQ. This CDR3 contains 19 residues. V lost 3 bases, J lost 5 bases, and 20 bases stayed unmatched. CDR3 protein: CASSFIGGVAGSDLETQYF. In nucleotides, the CDR3 is TGTGCCAGCAGCTTCATCGGGGGGGTAGCGGGATCCGATTTGGAGACCCAGTACTTC.

The V gene is TRBV11-1, the J gene TRBJ2-7; possible D gene TRBD2, 6 bases. In germline, CDR1 is SGHAT, CDR2 FQDESV (reference sequence). Trimming left V 3 bases short and J 2 bases short, with 23 bases between. CDR3 length: 18 amino acids. The CDR3 DNA sequence: TGTGCCAGCAGCTTCGGCCCGTGGGCGGGAAAGATCGCCTACGAGCAGTACTTC. Translated: CASSFGPWAGKIAYEQYF.

The J gene is TRBJ2-1, the V gene TRBV18; 10 bases fit TRBD2. V was pared by 6 bases and J by 6 bases, with 20 bases of the junction left unmatched. CDR1 KGHSH and CDR2 LQKENI come from the germline V gene. The CDR3 extends over 19 amino acids. The CDR3 sequence: CASSLNHVLAGVPGNEQFF. CDR3 in DNA: TGTGCCAGCTCCCTCAACCACGTCCTAGCGGGAGTGCCCGGCAATGAGCAGTTCTTC.

This clonotype was detected ten times or more. The chain is built from TRBV12-3 or TRBV12-4 and TRBJ1-1; D possibly corresponds to TRBD1 (5 bases). V dropped 6 bases and J dropped 1 base, with 12 bases sitting between them. This CDR3 is 14 amino acids long. CDR3 bases: TGTGCCAGCAGCCCAACCGGGGGGAACACTGAAGCTTTCTTT. Its translation is CASSPTGGNTEAFF.

This clonotype occurred a few times. The chain links TRBV7-9 to TRBJ2-2; the match to TRBD2 covers 8 bases. V dropped 3 bases and J dropped 10; count of bases not matched to a gene: 16. The CDR3 runs 17 residues. CDR1 and CDR2 (germline): SEHNR, FQNEAQ (reference sequence). The CDR3 region is CASSFPAGVSHREELFF. Written as DNA, the CDR3 is TGTGCCAGCAGCTTCCCAGCGGGAGTCAGTCACCGGGAGGAGCTGTTTTTT.

The chain employs TRBV29-1 and TRBJ1-4; no definite D call. The V gene's germline CDR1 is SQVTM and CDR2 ANQGSEA. The ends were cut back, 4 bases at V and 3 bases at J, with 9 bases in the middle. The CDR3 contains 13 residues. The DNA of the CDR3 is TGCAGCGTTGGGGGTTTTCCTAATGAAAAACTGTTTTTT. Amino acids: CSVGGFPNEKLFF.

This clonotype came up a few times. This chain uses TRBV20-1 with TRBJ2-3; 10 bases fit TRBD2. Germline V gene sequence: CDR1 DFQATT, CDR2 SNEGSKA (reference sequence). This CDR3 contains 15 residues. The ends lost 4 bases at V and 3 bases at J; junction bases unmatched: 7. The CDR3: CSAKEAGGPTDTQYF. In DNA form, the CDR3 reads TGCAGTGCTAAAGAAGCGGGGGGGCCTACAGATACGCAGTATTTT.

The sample holds many counts of this clonotype. The rearrangement joins TRBV25-1 to TRBJ1-3; D gene uncertain. The V end was cut by 2 bases, the J end by 0 bases, with 14 bases between. Germline CDR1 MGHDK, CDR2 SYGVNS. The CDR3 extends over 17 amino acids. CDR3 sequence: CASSEAGRHNSGNTIYF. CDR3 coding DNA: TGTGCCAGCAGTGAAGCGGGGAGACACAACTCTGGAAACACCATATATTTT.

The V and J genes are TRBV6-1 and TRBJ1-5; TRBD1 matches 8 bases. The germline V gene has CDR1 MNHNS and CDR2 SASEGT. The V segment lost 7 bases and the J segment 6 bases; nucleotides outside the gene matches: 8. This CDR3 comprises 14 residues. As DNA, the CDR3 is TGTGCCAGCATGGCGACAGGGGAGGTTCAGCCCCAGCATTTT. It specifies CASMATGEVQPQHF.

The CDR3 DNA is TGCAGCGGTGTAGGAACGGGCGGAGAAGAGACCCAGTACTTC. Encoded protein: CSGVGTGGEETQYF. V and J are TRBV29-1 and TRBJ2-5; D gene unclear. Trimming shortened V by 7 bases and J by 3 bases, and 18 bases separated the two germline ends. Germline V gives CDR1 SQVTM, CDR2 ANQGSEA. The CDR3 extends over 14 amino acids.

Only a few counts were recorded for this clonotype. This chain links TRBV6-2 or TRBV6-3 with TRBJ1-5; no clear D. The V and J ends lost 2 bases and 3 bases respectively, with 5 bases between them. This CDR3 is 13 amino acids long. Germline V gene lookup returns CDR1 MNHEY and CDR2 SVGEGT. CDR3 DNA: TGTGCCAGCAGTTACCGGGTCAATCAGCCCCAGCATTTT. Protein: CASSYRVNQPQHF.

The table lists this clonotype with many counts. The chain uses TRBV5-1 and TRBJ2-7; TRBD1 is a possible D gene (6 bases). The CDR3 has 16 amino acids. V lost 4 bases and J lost 2, with 19 bases in between. Germline CDR1 is SGHRS and CDR2 is YFSETQ. The CDR3 is CASSLRDTRVAYEQYV. Written as DNA, the CDR3 is TGCGCCAGCAGCCTCCGGGACACCCGAGTGGCCTACGAGCAGTACGTC.

The V and J genes are TRBV11-2 and TRBJ1-6, with 7 bases matching TRBD1. CDR1 is SGHAT, CDR2 FQNNGV, per germline. The CDR3 has 15 residues. V lost 5 bases, J lost 3 bases, and 4 bases stayed unmatched. CDR3 bases: TGTGCCAGCAGCACCCGACAGGGCTATAATTCACCCCTCCACTTT. It translates to CASSTRQGYNSPLHF.

Only one count was recorded for this clonotype. J is TRBJ2-5 and V is TRBV4-3; D call uncertain. V dropped 0 bases and J dropped 5 bases, with 10 bases sitting between them. This CDR3 contains 14 residues. The germline gives CDR1 LGHNA, CDR2 YSLEER. The CDR3 nucleotides read TGCGCCAGCAGCCAAGAGCCTCTCGGGGAGACCCAGTACTTC. Translating it yields CASSQEPLGETQYF.

In this sample, this clonotype turned up many times. The J gene is TRBJ2-3, the V gene TRBV29-1, with TRBD2 matching 11 bases. CDR3 length: 15 residues. V lost 5 bases and J lost 3; bases outside the gene matches: 7. CDR1 is SQVTM and CDR2 is ANQGSEA in the germline V gene. The CDR3 nucleotides read TGCAGCGTTCTTTTAGCGGGAGGGCCGACAGATACGCAGTATTTT. Encoded protein: CSVLLAGGPTDTQYF.

A few counts support this clonotype. The chain is built from TRBV6-1 and TRBJ1-5; perhaps TRBD1 as D (5 bases). V lost 6 bases to trimming and J lost 0 bases, with 12 bases between them. The CDR3 has 15 residues. CDR1 is MNHNS and CDR2 is SASEGT in the germline V gene. The CDR3, as DNA: TGTGCCAGCAGCCTGACAGCGAATAGCAATCAGCCCCAGCATTTT. This gives the protein CASSLTANSNQPQHF.

The chain uses TRBV12-3 or TRBV12-4 and TRBJ1-2; 7 bases agree with TRBD1. The V and J ends lost 7 bases and 7 bases, in that order; junction bases with no gene match: 6. CDR3 length: 12 residues. The CDR3: CASTRQGFGYTF. Here the CDR3 DNA reads TGTGCCAGCACGAGACAGGGTTTTGGCTACACCTTC.

The genes are TRBV29-1 and TRBJ2-7; TRBD2 agrees at 10 bases. V was pared by 4 bases and J by 3 bases, with 3 bases of the junction left unmatched. The germline gives CDR1 SQVTM, CDR2 ANQGSEA. The CDR3 is 13 amino acids. CDR3 bases: TGCAGCGTTGTAGGACTAGCGGACTACGAGCAGTACTTC. It is translated as CSVVGLADYEQYF.

The CDR3 DNA sequence: TGTGCCACCAGTGATGGGAATCAGCCCCAGCATTTT. The encoded protein is CATSDGNQPQHF. V gene TRBV24-1 combines with J gene TRBJ1-5; D remains unclear. CDR1 KGHDR and CDR2 SFDVKD come from the germline V gene. V gave up 3 bases and J gave up 4 bases, with 3 bases separating them. The length of the CDR3 is 12 residues.

This clonotype was seen many times. V is TRBV20-1 and J is TRBJ2-4; a weak D match, TRBD1 (6 bases). Deletions cut 1 base from V and 7 bases from J, with 8 bases between. Germline lookup yields CDR1 DFQATT and CDR2 SNEGSKA (reference sequence). The CDR3 sequence is 12 residues long. CDR3 residues: CSARAGVNIQYF. CDR3 DNA sequence: TGCAGTGCTAGAGCAGGGGTTAACATTCAGTACTTC.

The rearrangement links TRBV5-1 to TRBJ2-5, with TRBD2 matching over 11 bases. The V segment lost 4 bases and the J segment 2 bases; nucleotides outside the gene matches: 7. Germline lookup yields CDR1 SGHRS and CDR2 YFSETQ. The CDR3 runs 16 residues. In DNA, the CDR3 is TGCGCCAGCAGCCACAGACTAGCGGGGCGACAAGAGACCCAGTACTTC. Translation gives CASSHRLAGRQETQYF.

The rearrangement uses TRBV20-1 and TRBJ2-5; possible D gene TRBD1, 5 bases. CDR3 length: 15 residues. Germline V lookup: CDR1 DFQATT, CDR2 SNEGSKA (reference sequence). Trimming took off 6 bases at V and 8 bases at J, with 25 bases between the two ends. CDR3 sequence (DNA): TGCAGTGCCGGACGTGGGGCCGCGTACGCTTTAACCCAGTACTTC. It is translated as CSAGRGAAYALTQYF.